This T cell receptor (beta chain) was sequenced in a study of blood T cell repertoires in COVID-19. Looking at the study overall: There were acute and convalescent COVID-19 samples, and they came from the United States, Italy and Spain. PBMCs, B-cell-depleted T cells, or T cells were the source of the cDNA or gDNA that made up the material.

Authors' processing steps: The assay estimated nucleated cells by amplifying reference gene primers. Sequenced by immunoSEQ multiplex PCR; TCRdb stores in-frame clones only, minus some. The V and J calls and clone size come from that table; D and trimming were worked out from the DNA. The top ten hold around 1.5% of the sample, which has around 210,000 clones, 88% seen once. In germline, CDR1 is LGHNT, CDR2 FRNRAP. V was pared by 4 bases and J by 5 bases, with 4 bases of the junction left unmatched. The CDR3 is 14 amino acids. Sequencing used peripheral blood. The chain couples TRBV12-5 to TRBJ2-7; 11 nucleotides line up with TRBD2. The TCR was taken from a man younger than 35 with active or convalescent COVID-19. The CDR3 DNA follows: TGTGCTAGTGGTTCGGGACTAGCGGTGCACGAGCAGTACTTC. Amino acids: CASGSGLAVHEQYF.